This record looks at one T cell receptor (beta chain) sequence and its context. The record originates from a study of blood T cell repertoires in COVID-19. The overall study: Sites in the United States, Italy and Spain provided acute and convalescent COVID-19 samples. The analysed material was cDNA or gDNA that came from T cells, B-cell-depleted T cells, or PBMCs.

The CDR3 contains 13 residues. V dropped 4 bases and J dropped 2 bases, with 9 bases sitting between them. Germline loops: CDR1 SGHVS, CDR2 FNYEAQ. Source study methods: For nucleated cells, counts were estimated from reference gene primer amplification. Libraries were prepared by immunoSEQ multiplex PCR; TCRdb keeps only in-frame clonotypes and omits some of them. V, J and clone size are those of that table, while D and trimming were read from the DNA. The table lists 100,000 to 150,000 clones, about 83% of them singletons. The chain links TRBV7-6 to TRBJ2-7, with D tentatively TRBD1 (6 bases). The clonotype was recovered from a human donor in a cohort sampled during active COVID-19. The material sequenced was peripheral blood. In DNA, the CDR3 is TGTGCCAGCAGCTCCGGACAGCCCTACGAGCAGTACTTC. Translation: CASSSGQPYEQYF.